The clone carrying this T cell receptor beta chain appeared many times. What it recognizes is unknown. The CDR3 end is not reached by the read, which stops 3 residues before it; the germline J gene fills it in. CVID and control samples used equivalent genomic DNA input. Method: immunoSEQ multiplex PCR; TCRdb's copy keeps in-frame clones and lacks some. Listed for the sample are approximately 40,000 clones, none seen a single time. Per germline, CDR1 DFQATT and CDR2 SNEGSKA (reference sequence). V lost 0 bases and J lost 4; bases outside the gene matches: 15. This CDR3 has 18 amino acids. The data belong to a study of T cell clonality in common variable immunodeficiency. Study-wide findings and caveats: The cause of increased CVID clonality remains unclear without subpopulation sequencing.

Sequencing was done on a sample of peripheral blood mononuclear cells. The genes are TRBV20-1 and TRBJ2-7, with 10 bases fitting TRBD2. This receptor was obtained from a person between 18 and 75 years old in good health. The CDR3 spells CSARDLGVLAGKRYEQYF. The CDR3 DNA, read in part, is TGCAGTGCTAGAGATTTAGGGGTACTAGCGGGAAAAAGATACGAG.